The rows below give T cell receptor beta chains drawn from one sample of a study of CD8 T cells in ankylosing spondylitis. One entry per CDR3 protein, called by TCRdb with MiXCR from the 5' RACE reads. The sample includes about 210,000 distinct CDR3 sequences, 7.3% seen only once; the top ten take 13% to 15%. Material: blood, either unsorted or a sorted T cell fraction (not recorded which). Receptors originate from a male donor with ankylosing spondylitis. Each CDR3 is given with its conserved first and last residue. A D gene is named only where the DNA matches it firmly. Expanded clones are given a class, and other clones once, few, many or no size at all.

clone size: few; D gene: TRBD1; CDR3 length: 14; V gene: TRBV12-3/TRBV12-4; J gene: TRBJ2-2; CDR3 DNA: TGTGCCAGCAGTTCGACAGGGGGAACCGGGGAGCTGTTTTTT; CDR3 protein: CASSSTGGTGELFF
clone size: .; D gene: TRBD2; CDR3 length: 15; V gene: TRBV9; J gene: TRBJ2-3; CDR3 DNA: TGTGCCAGCAGCGCCACTAGCGGGAACACAGATACGCAGTATTTT; CDR3 protein: CASSATSGNTDTQYF
clone size: .; D gene: .; CDR3 length: 11; V gene: TRBV20-1; J gene: TRBJ1-6; CDR3 DNA: TGCAGTGCTAGCGTGGGTTCACCCCTCCACTTT; CDR3 protein: CSASVGSPLHF
clone size: few; D gene: .; CDR3 length: 18; V gene: TRBV11-2; J gene: TRBJ2-5; CDR3 DNA: TGTGCCAGCAACCCAACGGCCAGCCGAAGGCAGTACCAAGAGACCCAGTACTTC; CDR3 protein: CASNPTASRRQYQETQYF
clone size: many; D gene: TRBD1; CDR3 length: 15; V gene: TRBV6-4; J gene: TRBJ2-1; CDR3 DNA: TGTGCCAGCAGCCCTGACAGGGCGGGTTACAATGAGCAGTTCTTC; CDR3 protein: CASSPDRAGYNEQFF
clone size: .; D gene: .; CDR3 length: 15; V gene: TRBV19; J gene: TRBJ2-7; CDR3 DNA: TGTGCCAGTAGTCCCGCTGGGCTCCTTGGCTACGAGCAGTACTTC; CDR3 protein: CASSPAGLLGYEQYF
clone size: .; D gene: .; CDR3 length: 14; V gene: TRBV7-8; J gene: TRBJ2-7; CDR3 DNA: TGTGCCAGCAGCCCCGGGCAGCACCCCTACGAGCAGTACTTC; CDR3 protein: CASSPGQHPYEQYF
clone size: .; D gene: .; CDR3 length: 16; V gene: TRBV18; J gene: TRBJ2-5; CDR3 DNA: TGTGCCAGCTCACCAGGTTTCCAGGCCCTTGGGGAGACCCAGTACTTC; CDR3 protein: CASSPGFQALGETQYF
clone size: few; D gene: .; CDR3 length: 14; V gene: TRBV18; J gene: TRBJ2-1; CDR3 DNA: TGTGCCAGCTCACCAGAGGGCCCCTACAATGAGCAGTTCTTC; CDR3 protein: CASSPEGPYNEQFF
clone size: few; D gene: TRBD2; CDR3 length: 16; V gene: TRBV10-3; J gene: TRBJ2-3; CDR3 DNA: TGTGCCATCAAGAAGACTAGCGGGAATGTAGCAGATACGCAGTATTTT; CDR3 protein: CAIKKTSGNVADTQYF
clone size: many; D gene: .; CDR3 length: 11; V gene: TRBV29-1; J gene: TRBJ2-1; CDR3 DNA: TGCAGCTCCCTGACCCTCAATGAGCAGTTCTTC; CDR3 protein: CSSLTLNEQFF
clone size: few; D gene: .; CDR3 length: 16; V gene: TRBV6-5; J gene: TRBJ2-6; CDR3 DNA: TGTGCCAGCAGTTACAGGGGGACATCTGGGGCCAACGTCCTGACTTTC; CDR3 protein: CASSYRGTSGANVLTF
clone size: .; D gene: .; CDR3 length: 14; V gene: TRBV6-2/TRBV6-3; J gene: TRBJ2-3; CDR3 DNA: TGTGCCAGCAGGAACCTAGTAGGGCCAGATACGCAGTATTTT; CDR3 protein: CASRNLVGPDTQYF
clone size: few; D gene: .; CDR3 length: 13; V gene: TRBV24-1; J gene: TRBJ2-7; CDR3 DNA: TGTGCCACCAGTGACCCCGGGGGCTACGAGCAGTACTTC; CDR3 protein: CATSDPGGYEQYF
clone size: .; D gene: .; CDR3 length: 16; V gene: TRBV5-4; J gene: TRBJ2-3; CDR3 DNA: TGTGCCAGCAGCCCTCCTTGGAAGGCTAGCACAGATACGCAGTATTTT; CDR3 protein: CASSPPWKASTDTQYF
clone size: few; D gene: TRBD1; CDR3 length: 14; V gene: TRBV24-1; J gene: TRBJ1-5; CDR3 DNA: TGTGCCACCCGGGGGACAGGGGCGAATCAGCCCCAGCATTTT; CDR3 protein: CATRGTGANQPQHF
clone size: many; D gene: .; CDR3 length: 10; V gene: TRBV19; J gene: TRBJ2-7; CDR3 DNA: TGTGCCAGTAGTATAGACGAGCAGTACTTC; CDR3 protein: CASSIDEQYF
clone size: few; D gene: TRBD1; CDR3 length: 15; V gene: TRBV5-1; J gene: TRBJ2-1; CDR3 DNA: TGCGCCAGCAGCGGGGACAGGGGGATAATTAATGAGCAGTTCTTC; CDR3 protein: CASSGDRGIINEQFF
clone size: few; D gene: .; CDR3 length: 16; V gene: TRBV2; J gene: TRBJ2-3; CDR3 DNA: TGTGCCAGCAGTGAATGGGGGGCGATAAGCACAGATACGCAGTATTTT; CDR3 protein: CASSEWGAISTDTQYF
clone size: .; D gene: TRBD2; CDR3 length: 11; V gene: TRBV24-1; J gene: TRBJ2-1; CDR3 DNA: TGTGCCACTGGGCTGGGCGGGGGGCAGTTCTTC; CDR3 protein: CATGLGGGQFF
clone size: many; D gene: .; CDR3 length: 16; V gene: TRBV5-1; J gene: TRBJ2-1; CDR3 DNA: TGCGCCAGCAGCCCGGGGGACACAACCTCCTACAATGAGCAGTTCTTC; CDR3 protein: CASSPGDTTSYNEQFF
clone size: many; D gene: TRBD2; CDR3 length: 18; V gene: TRBV6-1; J gene: TRBJ2-1; CDR3 DNA: TGTGCCAGCACCCAGTTTAAGACTAGCGGGATCCTGGTCAATGAGCAGTTCTTC; CDR3 protein: CASTQFKTSGILVNEQFF
clone size: .; D gene: .; CDR3 length: 12; V gene: TRBV5-6; J gene: TRBJ2-7; CDR3 DNA: TGTGCCAGCAGCAGCTGGGACGTTGGGCAGTACTTC; CDR3 protein: CASSSWDVGQYF
clone size: few; D gene: .; CDR3 length: 11; V gene: TRBV10-2; J gene: TRBJ1-6; CDR3 DNA: TGCGCCAGCAGTGGGCACTACACCCTCCACTTT; CDR3 protein: CASSGHYTLHF
clone size: many; D gene: TRBD2; CDR3 length: 16; V gene: TRBV4-2; J gene: TRBJ2-7; CDR3 DNA: TGTGCCAGCAGCCAGGAGGGTAAAGCGGGAGCCTACGAGCAGTACTTC; CDR3 protein: CASSQEGKAGAYEQYF
clone size: many; D gene: .; CDR3 length: 12; V gene: TRBV29-1; J gene: TRBJ2-7; CDR3 DNA: TGCAGCGTTGAACTGGGGGGCCACGAGCAGTACTTC; CDR3 protein: CSVELGGHEQYF
clone size: many; D gene: .; CDR3 length: 13; V gene: TRBV7-2; J gene: TRBJ2-2; CDR3 DNA: TGTGCCAGCAGCTATCAACTCACCGGGGAGCTGTTTTTT; CDR3 protein: CASSYQLTGELFF
clone size: few; D gene: .; CDR3 length: 18; V gene: TRBV12-2; J gene: TRBJ1-2; CDR3 DNA: TGTGCAAGTCGCTCGGAAACGGCGGACAGACCAGGGAAAGATGGCTACACCTTC; CDR3 protein: CASRSETADRPGKDGYTF
clone size: many; D gene: .; CDR3 length: 16; V gene: TRBV6-5; J gene: TRBJ1-1; CDR3 DNA: TGTGCCAGCAGTTACGCGGCACCTCCAATGAACACTGAAGCTTTCTTT; CDR3 protein: CASSYAAPPMNTEAFF
clone size: many; D gene: TRBD1; CDR3 length: 16; V gene: TRBV12-3/TRBV12-4; J gene: TRBJ2-5; CDR3 DNA: TGTGCCAGCAGGGACTGGACAGGGAAGGACCAAGAGACCCAGTACTTC; CDR3 protein: CASRDWTGKDQETQYF
clone size: .; D gene: .; CDR3 length: 14; V gene: TRBV5-3; J gene: TRBJ2-7; CDR3 DNA: TGTGCCATGGGCCCCGGATGGGGGAGTTACGAGCAGTACTTC; CDR3 protein: CAMGPGWGSYEQYF
clone size: many; D gene: TRBD1; CDR3 length: 17; V gene: TRBV12-3/TRBV12-4; J gene: TRBJ2-5; CDR3 DNA: TGTGCCAGCAGTGCCTCAGGACAGGGGTTAGGCCAAGAGACCCAGTACTTC; CDR3 protein: CASSASGQGLGQETQYF
clone size: few; D gene: TRBD1; CDR3 length: 15; V gene: TRBV7-8; J gene: TRBJ2-7; CDR3 DNA: TGTGCCAGCAGCCGAGTGGGGACAGGATCCTACGAGCAGTACTTC; CDR3 protein: CASSRVGTGSYEQYF
clone size: many; D gene: .; CDR3 length: 14; V gene: TRBV7-8; J gene: TRBJ2-7; CDR3 DNA: TGTGCCAGCAGCTTAGCTCAGGGGTTAGTGGAGCAGTACTTC; CDR3 protein: CASSLAQGLVEQYF
clone size: many; D gene: TRBD1; CDR3 length: 15; V gene: TRBV5-6; J gene: TRBJ1-1; CDR3 DNA: TGTGCCAGCAGCTCCGGGACAGGGGTGGCGACTGAAGCTTTCTTT; CDR3 protein: CASSSGTGVATEAFF
clone size: many; D gene: .; CDR3 length: 13; V gene: TRBV5-1; J gene: TRBJ2-3; CDR3 DNA: TGCGCCTCACAGGGAGCAAGCACAGATACGCAGTATTTT; CDR3 protein: CASQGASTDTQYF
clone size: many; D gene: TRBD2; CDR3 length: 13; V gene: TRBV7-9; J gene: TRBJ2-7; CDR3 DNA: TGTGCCAGCAAGCAAGCGGGAGTCTGGGAGCAGTACTTC; CDR3 protein: CASKQAGVWEQYF
clone size: many; D gene: .; CDR3 length: 13; V gene: TRBV6-5; J gene: TRBJ1-1; CDR3 DNA: TGTGCCAGCAGTTACTCCCCCCGGGTTGAAGCTTTCTTT; CDR3 protein: CASSYSPRVEAFF
clone size: many; D gene: .; CDR3 length: 13; V gene: TRBV20-1; J gene: TRBJ2-7; CDR3 DNA: TGCAGTGCCAGGGAACAGTTGTTTAGCGAGCAGTACTTC; CDR3 protein: CSAREQLFSEQYF
clone size: many; D gene: .; CDR3 length: 14; V gene: TRBV4-2; J gene: TRBJ1-2; CDR3 DNA: TGTGCCAGCAGCCAAGATCGGGGGAACTATGGCTACACCTTC; CDR3 protein: CASSQDRGNYGYTF
clone size: .; D gene: TRBD2; CDR3 length: 16; V gene: TRBV19; J gene: TRBJ2-1; CDR3 DNA: TGTGCCAGTAGTATTATGGGTAGCGGGAGTTATAATGAGCAGTTCTTC; CDR3 protein: CASSIMGSGSYNEQFF
clone size: many; D gene: .; CDR3 length: 18; V gene: TRBV4-3; J gene: TRBJ2-2; CDR3 DNA: TGCGCCAGCAGCTATATCTGGGCAGGGGAAGGGAACACCGGGGAGCTGTTTTTT; CDR3 protein: CASSYIWAGEGNTGELFF
clone size: few; D gene: .; CDR3 length: 15; V gene: TRBV28; J gene: TRBJ2-5; CDR3 DNA: TGTGCCAGCAGTTTACAGGGACACCGTTCGGAGACCCAGTACTTC; CDR3 protein: CASSLQGHRSETQYF
clone size: many; D gene: TRBD2; CDR3 length: 16; V gene: TRBV6-5; J gene: TRBJ2-3; CDR3 DNA: TGTGCCAGCAGTTCCAAAGCGGGAGGAAGCACAGATACGCAGTATTTT; CDR3 protein: CASSSKAGGSTDTQYF
clone size: many; D gene: .; CDR3 length: 14; V gene: TRBV28; J gene: TRBJ1-1; CDR3 DNA: TGTGCCAGCAGTTTGAGGGTAGCGAACACTGAAGCTTTCTTT; CDR3 protein: CASSLRVANTEAFF
clone size: few; D gene: TRBD2; CDR3 length: 13; V gene: TRBV30; J gene: TRBJ2-7; CDR3 DNA: TGTGCCTGGGGAGCGGGGGCAGCCTACGAGCAGTACTTC; CDR3 protein: CAWGAGAAYEQYF
clone size: .; D gene: .; CDR3 length: 12; V gene: TRBV30; J gene: TRBJ1-2; CDR3 DNA: TGTGCCTGGACGGAAGACACATATGGCTACACCTTC; CDR3 protein: CAWTEDTYGYTF
clone size: few; D gene: .; CDR3 length: 14; V gene: TRBV9; J gene: TRBJ1-1; CDR3 DNA: TGTGCCAGCAGTCGGAGGGACGGGCCCACTGAAGCTTTCTTT; CDR3 protein: CASSRRDGPTEAFF
clone size: many; D gene: .; CDR3 length: 11; V gene: TRBV7-2; J gene: TRBJ2-1; CDR3 DNA: TGTGCCAGCAGCTTAGGGGGACATTTGTTCTTC; CDR3 protein: CASSLGGHLFF
clone size: many; D gene: TRBD1; CDR3 length: 16; V gene: TRBV4-2; J gene: TRBJ1-6; CDR3 DNA: TGTGCCAGCAGCCACAGACAGGGGGCAAGTAATTCACCCCTCCACTTT; CDR3 protein: CASSHRQGASNSPLHF
clone size: many; D gene: .; CDR3 length: 14; V gene: TRBV4-1; J gene: TRBJ2-7; CDR3 DNA: TGCGCCAGCAGCCAAGTCACGGGGCTGTACGAGCAGTACTTC; CDR3 protein: CASSQVTGLYEQYF
clone size: many; D gene: .; CDR3 length: 17; V gene: TRBV4-1; J gene: TRBJ1-5; CDR3 DNA: TGCGCCAGCAGCCAAGCGGGGGGGGCTTTGAGCAATCAGCCCCAGCATTTT; CDR3 protein: CASSQAGGALSNQPQHF
clone size: .; D gene: .; CDR3 length: 13; V gene: TRBV27; J gene: TRBJ2-2; CDR3 DNA: TGTGCCAGCGGCCTCAACAGGGCCGGGGAGCTGTTTTTT; CDR3 protein: CASGLNRAGELFF
clone size: few; D gene: .; CDR3 length: 14; V gene: TRBV27; J gene: TRBJ2-7; CDR3 DNA: TGTGCCAGCAGCCCCAGTCGGGGGACCTACGAGCAGTACTTC; CDR3 protein: CASSPSRGTYEQYF